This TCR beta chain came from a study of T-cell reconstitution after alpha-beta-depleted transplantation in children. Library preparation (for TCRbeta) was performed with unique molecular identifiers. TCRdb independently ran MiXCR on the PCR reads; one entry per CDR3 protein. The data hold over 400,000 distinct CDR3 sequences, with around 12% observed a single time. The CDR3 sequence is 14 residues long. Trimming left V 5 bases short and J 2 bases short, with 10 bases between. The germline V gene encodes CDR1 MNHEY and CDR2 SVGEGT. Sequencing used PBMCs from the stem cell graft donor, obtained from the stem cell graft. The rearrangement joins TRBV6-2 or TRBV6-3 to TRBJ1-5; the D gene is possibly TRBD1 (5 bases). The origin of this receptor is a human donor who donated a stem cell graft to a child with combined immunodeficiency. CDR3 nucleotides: TGTGCCAGCAGTGCAGGGTTGGGCAATCAGCCCCAGCATTTT. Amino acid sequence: CASSAGLGNQPQHF.